This T cell receptor (beta chain) was documented in a study of T-cell memory formation after mild COVID-19. This CDR3 spans 14 amino acids. The germline gives CDR1 SQVTM, CDR2 ANQGSEA. The ends lost 6 bases at V and 1 base at J; junction bases unmatched: 8. 5'RACE primed from the constant segment yielded TCR alpha and TCR beta cDNA libraries bearing sample barcodes and UMIs. Via MiXCR, TCRdb re-called the 5' RACE reads, giving one row per CDR3 protein. The data contain just under 350,000 distinct CDR3 sequences, 10% to 15% of them singletons. Ten or more counts support this clonotype. The J gene is TRBJ1-1, the V gene TRBV29-1; 7 nucleotides align to TRBD1. This receptor was taken from a young man who had mild COVID-19 (a few samples of this study predate the infection). Cell type and time point are not known. Input material: PBMCs or a T cell subset sorted from them (not recorded which). The CDR3 nucleotides are TGCAGCGTCACAGGGGTTGAGACGAACACTGAAGCTTTCTTT. It yields the protein CSVTGVETNTEAFF.